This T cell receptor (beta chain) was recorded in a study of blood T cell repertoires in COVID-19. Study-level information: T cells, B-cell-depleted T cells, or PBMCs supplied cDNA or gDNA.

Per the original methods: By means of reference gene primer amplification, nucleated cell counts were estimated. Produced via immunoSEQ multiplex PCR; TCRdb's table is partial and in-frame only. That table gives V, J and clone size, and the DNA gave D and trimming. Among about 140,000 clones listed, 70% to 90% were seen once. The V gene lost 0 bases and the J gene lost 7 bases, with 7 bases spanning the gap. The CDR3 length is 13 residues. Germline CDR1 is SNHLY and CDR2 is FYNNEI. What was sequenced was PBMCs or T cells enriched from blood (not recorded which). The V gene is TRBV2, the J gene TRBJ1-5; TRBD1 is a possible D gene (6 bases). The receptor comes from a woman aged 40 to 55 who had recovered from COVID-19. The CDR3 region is CASSEAQGQPQHF. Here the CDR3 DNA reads TGTGCCAGCAGTGAAGCGCAGGGGCAGCCCCAGCATTTT. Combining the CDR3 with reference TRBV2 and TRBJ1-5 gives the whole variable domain EPEVTQTPSHQVTQMGQEVILRCVPISNHLYFYWYRQILGQKVEFLVSFYNNEISEKSEIFDDQFSVERPDGSNFTLKIRSTKLEDSAMYFCASSEAQGQPQHFGDGTRLSIL.